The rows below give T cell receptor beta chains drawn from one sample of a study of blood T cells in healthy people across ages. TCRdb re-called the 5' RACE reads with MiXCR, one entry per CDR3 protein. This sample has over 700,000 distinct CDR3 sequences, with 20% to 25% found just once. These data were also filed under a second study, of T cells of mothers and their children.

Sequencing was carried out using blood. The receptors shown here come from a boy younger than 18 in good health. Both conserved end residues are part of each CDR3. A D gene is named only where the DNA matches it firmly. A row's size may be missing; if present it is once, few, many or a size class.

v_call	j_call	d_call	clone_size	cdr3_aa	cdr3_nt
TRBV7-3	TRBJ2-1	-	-	CASSPQGVYTSYNEQFF	TGTGCCAGCAGCCCCCAAGGAGTATACACCTCCTACAATGAGCAGTTCTTC
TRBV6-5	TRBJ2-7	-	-	CASSRTQGYSYEQYF	TGTGCCAGCAGCCGGACCCAGGGGTACTCCTACGAGCAGTACTTC
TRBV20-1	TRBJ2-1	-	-	CSARPDYGGTGEQFF	TGCAGTGCTAGGCCAGATTACGGCGGGACGGGCGAGCAGTTCTTC
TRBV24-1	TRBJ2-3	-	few	CATSEGRWDTQYF	TGTGCCACCAGTGAAGGGAGGTGGGATACGCAGTATTTT
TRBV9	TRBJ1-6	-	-	CARSGDLGNSPLHF	TGTGCCCGCAGCGGGGACCTGGGGAATTCACCCCTCCACTTT
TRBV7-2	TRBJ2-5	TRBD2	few	CASTFRREGETQYF	TGTGCCAGCACCTTTCGCCGGGAGGGGGAGACCCAGTACTTC
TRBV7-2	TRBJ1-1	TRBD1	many	CASSLVPGGTEAFF	TGTGCCAGCAGCTTAGTTCCAGGGGGCACTGAAGCTTTCTTT
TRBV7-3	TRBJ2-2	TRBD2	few	CASRGASGGSNTGELFF	TGTGCCAGCAGAGGGGCTAGCGGGGGGTCGAACACCGGGGAGCTGTTTTTT
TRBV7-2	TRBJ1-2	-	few	CASSLLQTYGYTF	TGTGCCAGCAGCTTACTACAGACCTATGGCTACACCTTC
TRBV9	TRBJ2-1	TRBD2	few	CASSVSSSGDNEQFF	TGTGCCAGCAGCGTATCCTCTAGCGGGGACAATGAGCAGTTCTTC
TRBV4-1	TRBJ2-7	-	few	CASSQVENEQYF	TGCGCCAGCAGCCAAGTCGAGAACGAGCAGTACTTC
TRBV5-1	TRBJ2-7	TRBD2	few	CASSLAAGGTDEQYF	TGCGCCAGCAGCTTGGCCGCGGGGGGCACGGACGAGCAGTACTTC
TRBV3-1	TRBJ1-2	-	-	CASSQDFRVLYYGYTF	TGTGCCAGCAGCCAAGATTTTCGGGTCCTCTACTATGGCTACACCTTC
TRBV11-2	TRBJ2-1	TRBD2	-	CASSLALQRGGRNEQFF	TGTGCCAGCAGCTTAGCCCTCCAGCGGGGGGGCCGGAATGAGCAGTTCTTC
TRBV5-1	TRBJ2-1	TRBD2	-	CASSSASGGDLYSEQFF	TGCGCCAGCAGTTCAGCGAGCGGGGGAGATCTCTACAGTGAGCAGTTCTTC
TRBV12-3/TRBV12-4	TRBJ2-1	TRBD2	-	CASRQTGLVVGNEQFF	TGTGCCAGCAGACAAACTGGACTAGTAGTGGGAAATGAGCAGTTCTTC
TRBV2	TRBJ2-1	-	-	CASGGVGSYNEQFF	TGTGCTTCCGGAGGGGTGGGCTCCTACAATGAGCAGTTCTTC
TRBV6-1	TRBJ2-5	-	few	CASNPGQEYQETQYF	TGTGCCAGCAACCCGGGACAAGAGTACCAAGAGACCCAGTACTTC
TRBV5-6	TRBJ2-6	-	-	CASSPPPAVSGANVLTF	TGTGCCAGCAGCCCCCCTCCGGCGGTGTCTGGGGCCAACGTCCTGACTTTC
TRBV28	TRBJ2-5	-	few	CASSFGSYPGTAQETQYF	TGTGCCAGCAGTTTCGGATCTTACCCGGGGACGGCCCAAGAGACCCAGTACTTC
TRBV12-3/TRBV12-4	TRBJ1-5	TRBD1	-	CASSLDYGQGVGNQPQHF	TGTGCCAGCAGTTTAGATTACGGACAGGGTGTGGGCAATCAGCCCCAGCATTTT
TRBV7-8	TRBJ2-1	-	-	CASLRGELDEQFF	TGTGCCAGCCTAAGGGGAGAATTGGATGAGCAGTTCTTC
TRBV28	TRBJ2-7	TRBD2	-	CASRKSGTSESEQYF	TGTGCCAGCAGAAAATCCGGGACTAGCGAGAGCGAGCAGTACTTC
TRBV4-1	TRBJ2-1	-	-	CASSQGGWDNEQFF	TGCGCCAGCAGCCAAGGGGGGTGGGACAATGAGCAGTTCTTC
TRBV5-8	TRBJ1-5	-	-	CASSLEPYSNRPQHF	TGTGCCAGCAGCTTGGAGCCCTATAGCAATCGGCCCCAGCATTTT
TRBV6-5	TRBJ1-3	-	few	CASRGRGGSGNTIYF	TGTGCCAGTAGGGGCCGGGGAGGAAGTGGAAACACCATATATTTT
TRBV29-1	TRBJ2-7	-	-	CSVEDLDSYEQYF	TGCAGCGTTGAAGATCTGGACAGCTACGAGCAGTACTTC
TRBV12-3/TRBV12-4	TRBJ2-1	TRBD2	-	CASKLFGTSGNNEQFF	TGTGCCAGCAAACTCTTCGGGACTAGCGGAAACAATGAGCAGTTCTTC
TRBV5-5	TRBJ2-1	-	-	CASSLSGSGSYNEQFF	TGTGCCAGCAGCTTGTCAGGATCAGGGTCCTACAATGAGCAGTTCTTC
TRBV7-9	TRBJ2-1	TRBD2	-	CASSQPTGTSECNEQFF	TGTGCCAGCAGCCAACCAACAGGGACTAGCGAATGCAATGAGCAGTTCTTC
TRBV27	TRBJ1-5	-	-	CASGNWGEPQHF	TGTGCCAGCGGAAACTGGGGGGAGCCCCAGCATTTT
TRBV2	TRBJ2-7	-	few	CASSEGPGPFYHEQYF	TGTGCCAGCAGTGAAGGTCCCGGGCCCTTCTACCACGAGCAGTACTTC
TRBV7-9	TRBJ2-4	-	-	CASSLGSGQNIQYF	TGTGCCAGCAGCTTAGGTTCAGGGCAGAACATTCAGTACTTC
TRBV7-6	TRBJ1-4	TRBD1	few	CASSRDRGETNEKLFF	TGTGCCAGCAGCCGGGACAGGGGAGAAACTAATGAAAAACTGTTTTTT
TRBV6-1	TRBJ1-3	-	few	CASEQGGSGNTIYF	TGTGCCAGCGAACAGGGCGGCTCTGGAAACACCATATATTTT
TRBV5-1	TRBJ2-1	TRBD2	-	CASSVASGSYNEQFF	TGCGCCAGCAGCGTAGCTAGCGGGAGCTACAATGAGCAGTTCTTC
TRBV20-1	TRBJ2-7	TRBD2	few	CSASPGLAGGSSYEQYF	TGCAGTGCTAGCCCGGGACTAGCGGGGGGAAGCTCCTACGAGCAGTACTTC
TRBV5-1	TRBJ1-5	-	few	CASSPKVSTGHNQPQHF	TGCGCCAGCAGCCCCAAGGTATCAACAGGGCACAATCAGCCCCAGCATTTT